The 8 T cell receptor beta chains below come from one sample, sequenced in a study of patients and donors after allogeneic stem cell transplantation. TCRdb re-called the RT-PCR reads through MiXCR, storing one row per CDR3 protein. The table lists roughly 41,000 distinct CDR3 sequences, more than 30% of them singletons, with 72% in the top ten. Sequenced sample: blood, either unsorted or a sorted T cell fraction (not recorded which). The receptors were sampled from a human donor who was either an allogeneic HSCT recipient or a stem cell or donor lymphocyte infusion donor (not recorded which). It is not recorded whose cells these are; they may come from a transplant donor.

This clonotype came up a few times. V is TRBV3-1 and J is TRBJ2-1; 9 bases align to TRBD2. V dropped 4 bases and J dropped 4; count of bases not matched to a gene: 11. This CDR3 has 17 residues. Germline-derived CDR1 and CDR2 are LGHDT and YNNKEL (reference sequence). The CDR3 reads CASSPQGGTSRYNEQFF. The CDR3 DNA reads TGTGCCAGCAGCCCCCAAGGGGGGACTAGCAGATACAATGAGCAGTTCTTC.

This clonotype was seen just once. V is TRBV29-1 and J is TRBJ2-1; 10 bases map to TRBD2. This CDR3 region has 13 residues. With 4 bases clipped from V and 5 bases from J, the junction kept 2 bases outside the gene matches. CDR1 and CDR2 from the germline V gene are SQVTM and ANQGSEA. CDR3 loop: CSVASGSNNEQFF. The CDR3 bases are TGCAGCGTTGCTAGCGGGAGTAACAATGAGCAGTTCTTC.

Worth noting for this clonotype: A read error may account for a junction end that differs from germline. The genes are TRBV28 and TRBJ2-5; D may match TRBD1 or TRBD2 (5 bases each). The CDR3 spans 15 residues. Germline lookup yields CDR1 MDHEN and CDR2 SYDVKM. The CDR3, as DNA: TGTGCCAGCAGTAGTTTTAGTCGGACACTATACGTTCGGGAATTC. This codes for CASSSFSRTLYVREF.

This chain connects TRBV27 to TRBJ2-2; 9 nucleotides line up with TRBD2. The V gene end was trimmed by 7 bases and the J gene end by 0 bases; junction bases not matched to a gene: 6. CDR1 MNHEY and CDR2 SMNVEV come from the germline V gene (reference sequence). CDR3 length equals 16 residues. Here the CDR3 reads CASTSPSGTNTGELFF. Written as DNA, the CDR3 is TGTGCCAGCACTTCCCCTAGCGGGACGAACACCGGGGAGCTGTTTTTT.

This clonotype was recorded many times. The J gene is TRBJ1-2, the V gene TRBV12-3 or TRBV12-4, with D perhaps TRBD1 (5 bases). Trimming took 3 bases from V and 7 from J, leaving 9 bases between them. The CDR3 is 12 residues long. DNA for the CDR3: TGTGCCAGCAGTTTTGGGGGATCTGGCTACACCTTC. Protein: CASSFGGSGYTF.

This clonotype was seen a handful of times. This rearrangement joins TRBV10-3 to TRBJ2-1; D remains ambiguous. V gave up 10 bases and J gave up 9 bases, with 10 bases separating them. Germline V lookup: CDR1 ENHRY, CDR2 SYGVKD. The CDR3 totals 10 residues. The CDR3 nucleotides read TGTGCCACCTCACGAGGTGAGCAGTTCTTC. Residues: CATSRGEQFF.

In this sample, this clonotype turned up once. CDR3 region: CASSFARGETQYF. Here the CDR3 DNA reads TGTGCCAGCAGTTTTGCCAGGGGAGAGACCCAGTACTTC. The V and J genes are TRBV12-3 or TRBV12-4 and TRBJ2-5, with D perhaps TRBD1 (6 bases). The CDR3 runs to 13 residues. Trimming cost V 3 bases and J 4 bases, with 9 bases left between them.

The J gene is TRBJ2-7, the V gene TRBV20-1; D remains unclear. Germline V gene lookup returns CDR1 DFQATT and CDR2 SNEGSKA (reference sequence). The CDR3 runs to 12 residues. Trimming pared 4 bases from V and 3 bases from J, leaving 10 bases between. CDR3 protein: CSAKAAFYEQYF. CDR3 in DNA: TGCAGTGCTAAGGCAGCCTTCTACGAGCAGTACTTC.